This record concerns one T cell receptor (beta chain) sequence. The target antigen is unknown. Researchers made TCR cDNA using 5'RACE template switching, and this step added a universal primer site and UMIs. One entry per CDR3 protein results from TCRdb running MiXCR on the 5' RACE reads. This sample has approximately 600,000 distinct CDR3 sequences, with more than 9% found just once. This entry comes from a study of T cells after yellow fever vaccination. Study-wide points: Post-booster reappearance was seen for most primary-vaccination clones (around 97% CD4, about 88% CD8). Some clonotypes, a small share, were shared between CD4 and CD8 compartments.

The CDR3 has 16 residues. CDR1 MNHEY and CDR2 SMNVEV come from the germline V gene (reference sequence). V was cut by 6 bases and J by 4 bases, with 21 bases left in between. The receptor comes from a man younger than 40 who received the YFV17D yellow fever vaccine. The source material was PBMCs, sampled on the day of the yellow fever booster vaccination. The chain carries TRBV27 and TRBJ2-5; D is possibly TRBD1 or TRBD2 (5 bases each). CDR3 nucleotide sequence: TGTGCCAGCAGACCGGGGCAGGGTCCCCAGGTAGAGACCCAGTACTTC. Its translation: CASRPGQGPQVETQYF.